The T cell receptor (beta chain) described here comes from a study of blood T cells in healthy people across ages. The CDR3 loop spans 16 amino acids. V gave up 0 bases and J gave up 2 bases, with 16 bases separating them. Per germline, CDR1 DFQATT and CDR2 SNEGSKA (reference sequence). With a J-beta primer mix and a sample-barcoded 5' primer, a second PCR ran about 7 to 11 cycles. TCRdb independently ran MiXCR on the 5' RACE reads; one entry per CDR3 protein. The sample carries 2 million or so distinct CDR3 sequences, 49% recorded once. This sequence joins TRBV20-1 and TRBJ2-5; a possible D gene is TRBD2 (7 bases). Sequencing was performed on blood. The sequence was obtained from a woman aged 40 to 49 in good health. The CDR3 loop reads CSARDSGQGTQETQYF. The CDR3 DNA sequence: TGCAGTGCTAGAGATAGCGGGCAGGGGACTCAAGAGACCCAGTACTTC.